The 17 T cell receptor beta chains given below trace back to one sample, sequenced in a study of metastatic and nonmetastatic thyroid tumors (dated by TCRdb to 2018 to 2021). Libraries came from PCR. The reads were generated on an Illumina HiSeq 4000. TCRdb applied fastp at Q25 and MiXCR to the public reads, then kept only in-frame beta chains. Present in this sample are around 52,000 clones, roughly 29% of which were seen just once. The ten largest clones capture 15% to 20% of the sample. No patient had received any treatment before thyroid surgery. Sequenced: blood. The receptors stem from a female donor with papillary thyroid cancer or a benign thyroid nodule (not recorded which). Some clones in this sample may be carry-over from other donors' samples.

The chain couples TRBV20-1 to TRBJ1-4; D gene uncertain. The CDR3 has 11 amino acids. Germline assignment: CDR1 DFQATT and CDR2 SNEGSKA (reference sequence). V was cut by 2 bases and J by 8 bases, with 6 bases left in between. The CDR3 loop is CSARKDEKLFF. CDR3 coding DNA: TGCAGTGCTAGAAAGGACGAAAAACTGTTTTTT.

The chain employs TRBV6-6 and TRBJ2-2; 8 bases are shared with TRBD2. The CDR3 is 15 amino acids. The trim removed 2 bases at V and 5 bases at J, leaving 4 bases unmatched. CDR1 and CDR2 from the germline V gene are MNHNY and SVGAGI (reference sequence). CDR3 in DNA: TGTGCCAGCAGTTACGGCGGGAGGAGGACCGGGGAGCTGTTTTTT. The encoded protein is CASSYGGRRTGELFF.

This chain joins TRBV5-1 and TRBJ2-1; the D gene is possibly TRBD1 (5 bases). Looked up from germline, CDR1 is SGHRS and CDR2 is YFSETQ. Trimming left V 0 bases short and J 4 bases short, with 8 bases between. CDR3 length: 14 residues. CDR3 region: CASSLEDNYNEQFF. In DNA form, the CDR3 reads TGCGCCAGCAGCTTGGAGGACAATTACAATGAGCAGTTCTTC. Together with reference TRBV5-1 and TRBJ2-1, the CDR3 gives the full variable domain: KAGVTQTPRYLIKTRGQQVTLSCSPISGHRSVSWYQQTPGQGLQFLFEYFSETQRNKGNFPGRFSGRQFSNSRSEMNVSTLELGDSALYLCASSLEDNYNEQFFGPGTRLTVL.

This clone was found a few times. J is TRBJ2-1 and V is TRBV11-3; D not resolved. There are 13 residues in the CDR3. The ends were cut back, 5 bases at V and 7 bases at J, with 12 bases in the middle. Germline values: CDR1 SGHNT, CDR2 YENEEA. CDR3 nucleotides: TGTGCCAGCAGCCTGGGCCCGGTAAATGAGCAGTTCTTC. Translation gives CASSLGPVNEQFF.

The rearrangement links TRBV6-1 to TRBJ1-5, with a tentative D call TRBD1 (5 bases). This CDR3 has 13 amino acids. Deletions cut 5 bases from V and 7 bases from J, with 12 bases between. Per germline, CDR1 MNHNS and CDR2 SASEGT. The CDR3 is CASSWGRGQPQHF. CDR3 nucleotide sequence: TGTGCCAGCAGTTGGGGGAGAGGGCAGCCCCAGCATTTT.

This clone was detected a few times. The rearrangement links TRBV10-1 to TRBJ2-1; 9 bases line up with TRBD1. V was clipped by 6 bases and J by 5 bases; unmatched bases: 5. In germline, CDR1 is WNHNN, CDR2 SYGVQD (reference sequence). This CDR3 region has 14 residues. Here the CDR3 reads CASSGTGTDNEQFF. DNA of the CDR3: TGCGCCAGCAGCGGGACAGGGACGGACAATGAGCAGTTCTTC.

This clone was seen at least ten times. CDR3 sequence reads: CASSRIRDSPREQYF. The DNA of the CDR3 is TGTGCCAGCAGCCGAATCCGGGACTCCCCTCGGGAGCAGTACTTC. The chain couples TRBV3-1 to TRBJ2-7; possibly TRBD2 for D (6 bases). The CDR3 is made up of 15 amino acids. V lost 4 bases to trimming and J lost 7 bases, with 20 bases between them. The germline gives CDR1 LGHDT, CDR2 YNNKEL (reference sequence).

This rearrangement joins TRBV30 to TRBJ2-7; D is unresolved. CDR1 GTSNPN and CDR2 SVGIG come from the germline V gene (reference sequence). The CDR3 has 14 residues. Trimming cost V 0 bases and J 2 bases, with 11 bases left between them. The CDR3 nucleotides read TGTGCCTGGAGTGTCCTCGGAACAGCCTACGAGCAGTACTTC. It is translated as CAWSVLGTAYEQYF.

The chain is built from TRBV6-1 and TRBJ2-7; D may be TRBD1 (5 bases). Germline V gene sequence: CDR1 MNHNS, CDR2 SASEGT. The CDR3 loop spans 14 amino acids. V gave up 7 bases and J gave up 6 bases, with 19 bases separating them. CDR3 loop: CASTRSQGLGEQYF. DNA of the CDR3: TGTGCCAGCACCCGGTCGCAGGGCCTCGGCGAGCAGTACTTC.

V is TRBV4-2 and J is TRBJ2-7, with D perhaps matching TRBD1 (5 bases). Trimming stripped 0 bases from V and 3 bases from J, with 9 bases between. CDR1 and CDR2 (germline): LGHNA, YNFKEQ. The CDR3 is made up of 14 amino acids. The CDR3 here is CASSQERRDYEQYF. DNA for the CDR3: TGTGCCAGCAGCCAAGAGCGCAGGGACTACGAGCAGTACTTC.

In its sample, this clone was seen a few times. This chain uses TRBV6-2 or TRBV6-3 with TRBJ1-2; TRBD1 might be the D (6 bases). CDR1 is MNHEY, CDR2 SVGEGT, per germline. CDR3 length equals 16 residues. The V gene lost 2 bases and the J gene lost 4 bases, with 17 bases spanning the gap. CDR3 nucleotides: TGTGCCAGCAGTTACGGATCTTCCAGGGGTGGCTATGGCTACACCTTC. Translation: CASSYGSSRGGYGYTF.

The chain couples TRBV20-1 to TRBJ1-5; TRBD1 agrees at 7 bases. V was clipped by 1 base and J by 6 bases; unmatched bases: 9. Germline V lookup: CDR1 DFQATT, CDR2 SNEGSKA (reference sequence). This CDR3 region has 15 residues. CDR3 bases: TGCAGTGCTAGAGTGGGGACAGCGGGGGGTCAGCCCCAGCATTTT. Translated, it gives CSARVGTAGGQPQHF.

This clone appeared a few times. This sequence joins TRBV10-3 and TRBJ2-1; 9 bases align to TRBD2. J lost 0 bases, V lost 6 bases, and 3 bases had no gene match. Germline V CDR1 and CDR2: ENHRY, SYGVKD. The CDR3 length is 15 residues. CDR3 in amino acids: CAIRETSGSYNEQFF. The DNA of the CDR3 is TGTGCCATCAGGGAGACTAGCGGCTCCTACAATGAGCAGTTCTTC.

The V and J genes are TRBV2 and TRBJ1-5; D may be TRBD1 (5 bases). CDR3 size: 14 residues. Germline V gene lookup returns CDR1 SNHLY and CDR2 FYNNEI. V lost 5 bases and J 1 base, leaving 9 bases between the germline ends. CDR3 amino acids: CASSWGGSNQPQHF. The CDR3 DNA reads as TGTGCCAGCAGTTGGGGGGGGAGCAATCAGCCCCAGCATTTT.

V and J are TRBV20-1 and TRBJ1-1; no clear D. This CDR3 contains 14 residues. CDR1 and CDR2 (germline): DFQATT, SNEGSKA (reference sequence). The V end lost 4 bases, the J end lost 7 bases, and 19 bases lay between the germline ends. CDR3 region: CSAISVSRAREAFF. The CDR3 bases are TGCAGTGCTATTTCGGTTTCACGGGCCCGTGAAGCTTTCTTT.

This clone was seen a few times. This chain joins TRBV4-1 and TRBJ2-2, with 12 bases aligning to TRBD1. This CDR3 is built from 15 residues. CDR1 MGHRA and CDR2 YSYEKL come from the germline V gene. V shed 7 bases and J 9 bases; nucleotides not matched to a gene: 9. The CDR3 nucleotides read TGCGCCAGCAACCCTGAGGGACAGGGGGCAAGGGAGCTGTTTTTT. It translates to CASNPEGQGARELFF.

This clone was detected only a few times. The J gene is TRBJ1-5, the V gene TRBV6-1, with D tentatively TRBD1 (5 bases). The ends were cut back, 5 bases at V and 0 bases at J, with 11 bases in the middle. The CDR3 loop spans 15 amino acids. Germline V gene data show CDR1 as MNHNS and CDR2 as SASEGT. Here the CDR3 DNA reads TGTGCCAGCAGTCCAACGGACATTAGCAATCAGCCCCAGCATTTT. Amino acid sequence: CASSPTDISNQPQHF.